Below, one TCR beta chain is given with its context. As yet, its antigen is unknown. The data derive from a study of cytomegalovirus exposure and HLA in healthy donors. Overall study results and limits: A later analysis linked a missense variant in DCLRE1C to the trimming of TCR beta V and J genes. Other equally common chains were less clonally expanded than HLA-associated TCR beta chains, a later analysis showed. CMV serostatus alone was available as immune exposure information.

Germline V gene sequence: CDR1 MRHNA, CDR2 SNTAGT. The CDR3 covers 15 residues. Germline trimming cut 2 bases from V and 10 bases from J; bases unmatched to any gene: 8. Use of 60 Vbeta and 13 Jbeta primers characterized the PCR. Assay: immunoSEQ multiplex PCR; the TCRdb copy retains only in-frame clones and omits some. The sample carries approximately 130,000 clones, roughly 82% recorded once. The sample was PBMCs. The chain combines TRBV6-4 with TRBJ2-1; 10 bases agree with TRBD2. The source of this sequence is a man aged 18 to 35 in good health and CMV-seropositive. CDR3 nucleotide sequence: TGTGCCAGCAGTGACACCCCAGCGGGGGGGCTAGAGCAGTTCTTC. It is translated as CASSDTPAGGLEQFF.